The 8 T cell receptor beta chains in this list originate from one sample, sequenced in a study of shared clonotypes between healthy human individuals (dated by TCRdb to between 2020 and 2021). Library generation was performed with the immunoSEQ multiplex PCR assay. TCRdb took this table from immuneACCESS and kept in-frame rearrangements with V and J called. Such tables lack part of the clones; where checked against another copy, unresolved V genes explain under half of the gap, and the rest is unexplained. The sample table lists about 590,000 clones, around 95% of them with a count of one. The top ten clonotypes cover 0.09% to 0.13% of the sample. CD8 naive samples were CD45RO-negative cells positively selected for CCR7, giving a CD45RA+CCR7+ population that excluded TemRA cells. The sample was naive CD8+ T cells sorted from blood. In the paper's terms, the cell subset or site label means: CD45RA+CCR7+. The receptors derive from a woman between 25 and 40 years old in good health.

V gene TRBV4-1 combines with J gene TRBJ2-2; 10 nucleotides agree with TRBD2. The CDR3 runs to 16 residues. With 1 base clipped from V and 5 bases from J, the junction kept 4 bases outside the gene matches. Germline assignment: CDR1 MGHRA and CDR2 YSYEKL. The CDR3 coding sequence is TGCGCCAGCAGCCAAGTTTTAGCGGGAGGAACCGGGGAGCTGTTTTTT. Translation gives CASSQVLAGGTGELFF.

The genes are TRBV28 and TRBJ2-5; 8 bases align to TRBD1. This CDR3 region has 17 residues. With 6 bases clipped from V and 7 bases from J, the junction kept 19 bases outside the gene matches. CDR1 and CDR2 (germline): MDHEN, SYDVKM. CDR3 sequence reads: CASSPFWTGPAVATQYF. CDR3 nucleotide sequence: TGTGCCAGCAGCCCTTTTTGGACAGGGCCAGCGGTCGCGACCCAGTACTTC.

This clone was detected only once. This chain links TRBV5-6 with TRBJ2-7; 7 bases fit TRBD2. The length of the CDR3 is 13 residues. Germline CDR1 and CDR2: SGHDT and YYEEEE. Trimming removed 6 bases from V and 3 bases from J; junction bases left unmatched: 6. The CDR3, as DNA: TGTGCCAGCAACAACGGACTAGGCTACGAGCAGTACTTC. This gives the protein CASNNGLGYEQYF.

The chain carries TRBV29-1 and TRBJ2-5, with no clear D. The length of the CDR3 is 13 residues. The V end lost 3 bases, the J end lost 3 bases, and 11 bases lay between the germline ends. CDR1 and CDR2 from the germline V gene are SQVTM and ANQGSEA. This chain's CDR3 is CSVESGLKETQYF. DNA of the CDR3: TGCAGCGTTGAGAGTGGGCTAAAAGAGACCCAGTACTTC.

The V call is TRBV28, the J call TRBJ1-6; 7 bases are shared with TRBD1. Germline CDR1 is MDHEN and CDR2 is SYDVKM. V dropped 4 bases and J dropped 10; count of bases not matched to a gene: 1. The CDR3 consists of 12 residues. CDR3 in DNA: TGTGCCAGCAGTTCAGGGGGGTCACCCCTCCACTTT. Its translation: CASSSGGSPLHF.

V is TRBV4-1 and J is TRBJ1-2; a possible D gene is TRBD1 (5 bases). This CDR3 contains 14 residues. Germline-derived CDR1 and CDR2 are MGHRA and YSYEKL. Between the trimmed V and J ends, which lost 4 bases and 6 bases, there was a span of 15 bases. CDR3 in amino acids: CASSLMMGVHGYTF. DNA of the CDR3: TGCGCCAGCAGCCTAATGATGGGGGTCCATGGCTACACCTTC.

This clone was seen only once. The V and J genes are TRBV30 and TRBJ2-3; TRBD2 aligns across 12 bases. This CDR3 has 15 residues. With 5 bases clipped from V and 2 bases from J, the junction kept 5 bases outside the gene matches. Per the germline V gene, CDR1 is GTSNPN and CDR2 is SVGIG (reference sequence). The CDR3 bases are TGTGCCTGGCTGACTAGCGGGAGTTACACAGATACGCAGTATTTT. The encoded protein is CAWLTSGSYTDTQYF.

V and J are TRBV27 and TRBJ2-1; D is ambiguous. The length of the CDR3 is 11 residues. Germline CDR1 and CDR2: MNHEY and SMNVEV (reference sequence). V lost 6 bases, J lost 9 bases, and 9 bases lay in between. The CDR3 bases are TGTGCCAGCAGATCAGAGGTTGAGCAGTTCTTC. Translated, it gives CASRSEVEQFF.